The clone carrying this T cell receptor beta chain occurred a few times. The data stem from a study of regulatory T cells in long-lasting Graves disease. The overall study: Newly diagnosed Graves' patients had taken antithyroid drugs under 3 months.

Stated time point: newly diagnosed GD, antithyroid drugs for less than 3 months. The TCR library was prepared using RNA isolated from PBMCs. Deletions cut 2 bases from V and 2 bases from J, with 9 bases between. CDR3 length equals 14 residues. Germline-derived CDR1 and CDR2 are SGHRS and YFSETQ. Libraries of TCR beta came from iRepertoire HTBI primers plus Arm-PCR of CDR3 regions. TCRdb itself ran the multiplex PCR reads through MiXCR, one entry per CDR3 protein. The table lists approximately 540,000 distinct CDR3 sequences, 9.5% to 15% of them singletons. The sample was also reused in another study, on T cells in Graves' hyperthyroidism and ophthalmopathy.

The J gene is TRBJ2-3, the V gene TRBV5-1; D might be TRBD1 (5 bases). The TCR originated in a woman aged 25 to 45 with Graves disease. The sequences come from peripheral blood mononuclear cells (PBMCs), collected at new diagnosis, from a patient treated with antithyroid drugs. CDR3 coding DNA: TGCGCCAGCAGCTTTACAGGCCCCACAGATACGCAGTATTTT. As protein: CASSFTGPTDTQYF. Full variable domain (missing parts from reference TRBV5-1 and TRBJ2-3): KAGVTQTPRYLIKTRGQQVTLSCSPISGHRSVSWYQQTPGQGLQFLFEYFSETQRNKGNFPGRFSGRQFSNSRSEMNVSTLELGDSALYLCASSFTGPTDTQYFGPGTRLTVL.